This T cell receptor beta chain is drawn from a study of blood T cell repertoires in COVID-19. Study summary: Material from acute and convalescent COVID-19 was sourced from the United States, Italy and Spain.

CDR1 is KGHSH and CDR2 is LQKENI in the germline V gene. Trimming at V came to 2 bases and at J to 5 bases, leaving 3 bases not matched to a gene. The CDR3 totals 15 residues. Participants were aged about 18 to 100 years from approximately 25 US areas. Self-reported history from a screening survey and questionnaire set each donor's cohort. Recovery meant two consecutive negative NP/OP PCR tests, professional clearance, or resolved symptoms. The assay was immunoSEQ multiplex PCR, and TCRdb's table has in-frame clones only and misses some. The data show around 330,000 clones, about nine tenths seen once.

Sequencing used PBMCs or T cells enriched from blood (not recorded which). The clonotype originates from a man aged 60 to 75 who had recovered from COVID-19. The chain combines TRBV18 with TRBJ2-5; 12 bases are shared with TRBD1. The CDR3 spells CASSPGDRGQETQYF. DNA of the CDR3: TGTGCCAGCTCACCAGGGGACAGGGGGCAGGAGACCCAGTACTTC.